This T cell receptor (beta chain) originates from a study of cytomegalovirus exposure and HLA in healthy donors. Study-wide background: A subsequent analysis reported that the roughly 130 validation repertoires were produced on the same platform that had also been used for the roughly 700 first-cohort repertoires. Study results and limitations: Specificity for CMV antigens was confirmed in vitro for a few of the CMV-associated chains.

Sequenced by immunoSEQ multiplex PCR; TCRdb stores in-frame clones only, minus some. Among approximately 120,000 clones listed, roughly 87% were seen once. With respect to this clone: Its antigen is currently unknown.

This CDR3 region has 14 residues. Germline V gene sequence: CDR1 SGHNT, CDR2 YYREEE (reference sequence). The ends lost 0 bases at V and 5 bases at J; junction bases unmatched: 3. The receptor was derived from a woman younger than 35 in good health and CMV-seronegative. The rearrangement links TRBV5-4 to TRBJ2-7; 9 bases align to TRBD2. The sequencing sample was made of PBMCs. CDR3: CASSLDSGSDEQYF. CDR3 DNA: TGTGCCAGCAGCTTGGATAGCGGGAGCGACGAGCAGTACTTC.